Presented here are 22 T cell receptor beta chains from one specimen sequenced in a study of T cells in Graves' hyperthyroidism and ophthalmopathy. Researchers took RNA transcripts and amplified the TCR beta CDR3 regions from them. The TCR CDR3 was amplified in a first-round RT-PCR using the HTBI primer set. MiXCR, run by TCRdb on the multiplex PCR reads, gives a single entry per CDR3 protein. In the table there are 450,000 to 700,000 distinct CDR3 sequences, about 43% of which are singletons. Sequenced sample: peripheral blood or thyroid tissue (not recorded which). The receptor source for this set is an adult woman with Graves' disease, either hyperthyroidism or ophthalmopathy (not recorded which).

This chain connects TRBV7-9 to TRBJ2-5; TRBD2 aligns across 8 bases. Looked up from germline, CDR1 is SEHNR and CDR2 is FQNEAQ (reference sequence). V lost 7 bases, J lost 2 bases, and 9 bases stayed unmatched. CDR3 length equals 15 residues. The CDR3 spells CASNQGTSRQETQYF. The CDR3 coding sequence is TGTGCCAGCAACCAGGGGACTAGTCGACAAGAGACCCAGTACTTC.

This clonotype was counted between two and nine times. At one boundary the junction diverges from the germline segment, which might be a read error. This sequence joins TRBV5-8 and TRBJ2-5; perhaps D is TRBD1 or TRBD2 (6 bases each). This CDR3 region has 13 residues. Germline CDR1 SGHTS, CDR2 YDEGEE. This chain's CDR3 is CASSSRGQGTQYF. CDR3 nucleotide sequence: TGTGCCAGCAGCTCTCGGGGGCAAGGGACCCAGTACTTC.

This clonotype was seen a single time. The chain uses TRBV20-1 and TRBJ2-7; no clear D gene. V was cut by 6 bases and J by 2 bases, with 14 bases left in between. This CDR3 region has 13 residues. The germline V gene has CDR1 DFQATT and CDR2 SNEGSKA (reference sequence). The CDR3 nucleotides read TGCAGTGCCTACGGCACAAGCCCCTACGAGCAGTACTTC. This codes for CSAYGTSPYEQYF.

The gene calls are TRBV15 and TRBJ2-5; D possibly matches TRBD1 or TRBD2 (5 bases each). This CDR3 is built from 14 residues. The V gene lost 5 bases and the J gene lost 9 bases, with 19 bases spanning the gap. CDR1 LNHNV and CDR2 YYDKDF come from the germline V gene (reference sequence). This CDR3 reads CATSLGRASQPQYF. In DNA, the CDR3 is TGTGCCACCAGCTTGGGCAGGGCTAGCCAGCCCCAGTACTTC.

The V and J genes are TRBV20-1 and TRBJ2-5; 7 bases are a match to TRBD2. CDR1 is DFQATT and CDR2 is SNEGSKA in the germline V gene (reference sequence). V lost 2 bases, J lost 2 bases, and 8 bases stayed unmatched. CDR3 length: 15 amino acids. The CDR3 reads CSARKSGRDQETQYF. DNA of the CDR3: TGCAGTGCTAGAAAGTCGGGGAGGGATCAAGAGACCCAGTACTTC.

The table lists this clonotype with many counts. The chain has TRBV7-9 and TRBJ2-7, with D perhaps assigned TRBD1 or TRBD2 (7 bases each). Germline assignment: CDR1 SEHNR and CDR2 FQNEAQ (reference sequence). V lost 5 bases to trimming and J lost 6 bases, with 17 bases between them. The CDR3 consists of 14 residues. In nucleotides, the CDR3 is TGTGCCAGCAGCCCCCAGGGGGGGTCAAGCGAGCAGTACTTC. Translated, it gives CASSPQGGSSEQYF. The full variable domain, its missing parts supplied by reference TRBV7-9 and TRBJ2-7, is DTGVSQNPRHKITKRGQNVTFRCDPISEHNRLYWYRQTLGQGPEFLTYFQNEAQLEKSRLLSDRFSAERPKGSFSTLEIQRTEQGDSAMYLCASSPQGGSSEQYFGPGTRLTVT.

The table lists this clonotype with many counts. J is TRBJ1-1 and V is TRBV13, with unresolved D. The germline V gene has CDR1 PRHDT and CDR2 FYEKMQ (reference sequence). This CDR3 comprises 17 residues. Trimming took 0 bases from V and 1 from J, leaving 15 bases between them. The CDR3 loop reads CASSLGARYIRNTEAFF. In DNA, the CDR3 is TGTGCCAGCAGCTTAGGGGCCCGGTATATTAGGAACACTGAAGCTTTCTTT.

The genes are TRBV7-3 and TRBJ1-2, with D possibly being TRBD1 (6 bases). With 5 bases removed from V and 7 bases from J, the gap between germline ends came to 14 bases. This CDR3 is 13 amino acids long. CDR1 and CDR2 (germline): SGHTA, FQGTGA. This CDR3 reads CASSPGQLGGYTF. In DNA form, the CDR3 reads TGTGCCAGCAGCCCCGGACAGCTCGGTGGCTACACCTTC.

This rearrangement joins TRBV6-6 to TRBJ1-2; D remains unclear. Germline-derived CDR1 and CDR2 are MNHNY and SVGAGI (reference sequence). This CDR3 region has 13 residues. Deletions cut 6 bases from V and 7 bases from J, with 15 bases between. The CDR3, as DNA: TGTGCCAGCAGCCCGACTATCGTAGGTGGCTACACCTTC. It is translated as CASSPTIVGGYTF.

This chain connects TRBV7-2 to TRBJ2-7; D perhaps matches TRBD1 (6 bases). Trimming took 1 base from V and 6 from J, leaving 13 bases between them. CDR1 and CDR2 (germline): SGHTA, FQGNSA. The CDR3 covers 14 residues. For the CDR3, the DNA is TGTGCCAGCAGCTTAGACACGACAGGAACCGAGCAGTACTTC. Encoded protein: CASSLDTTGTEQYF.

This clonotype was counted at least ten times. The V and J genes are TRBV4-2 and TRBJ2-7; D gene uncertain. The length of the CDR3 is 13 residues. In germline, CDR1 is LGHNA, CDR2 YNFKEQ. Trimming left V 1 base short and J 5 bases short, with 9 bases between. CDR3 loop: CASSQASVNEQYF. DNA of the CDR3: TGTGCCAGCAGCCAAGCTTCCGTGAACGAGCAGTACTTC.

This clonotype was seen ten or more times. The chain couples TRBV6-6 to TRBJ1-1, with D perhaps TRBD1 (6 bases). Germline lookup yields CDR1 MNHNY and CDR2 SVGAGI (reference sequence). V gave up 11 bases and J gave up 5 bases, with 18 bases separating them. CDR3 size: 13 residues. In nucleotides, the CDR3 is TGTGCCGGAACTGGACAGCCAGGGACTGAAGCTTTCTTT. Its translation is CAGTGQPGTEAFF.

This clonotype was counted only a few times. A much larger clone lies one base from this, so it may be a read error. This sequence joins TRBV5-8 and TRBJ1-4; D is unresolved. Germline V CDR1 and CDR2: SGHTS, YDEGEE. This CDR3 has 11 amino acids. The ends were cut back, 0 bases at V and 10 bases at J, with 4 bases in the middle. The CDR3 bases are TGTGCCAGCAGCTTGGATGGAAAACTGTTTTTT. Residues: CASSLDGKLFF.

A few counts support this clonotype. This rearrangement joins TRBV7-9 to TRBJ2-2, with TRBD1 matching 7 bases. This CDR3 has 16 residues. Germline loops: CDR1 SEHNR, CDR2 FQNEAQ (reference sequence). V lost 5 bases, J lost 0 bases, and 6 bases stayed unmatched. In nucleotides, the CDR3 is TGTGCCAGCAGCCTACTGGGGACAGCGAACACCGGGGAGCTGTTTTTT. It is translated as CASSLLGTANTGELFF. Full variable domain (rest looked up from reference TRBV7-9 and TRBJ2-2): DTGVSQNPRHKITKRGQNVTFRCDPISEHNRLYWYRQTLGQGPEFLTYFQNEAQLEKSRLLSDRFSAERPKGSFSTLEIQRTEQGDSAMYLCASSLLGTANTGELFFGEGSRLTVL.

CDR3 coding DNA: TGCGCCAGCAGCTTGGGGGGTGACAGTCGTGGCTACGAGCAGTACTTC. Translation gives CASSLGGDSRGYEQYF. The V and J genes are TRBV5-1 and TRBJ2-7; D may be TRBD1 (5 bases). V was clipped by 0 bases and J by 3 bases, with 16 bases between them. The CDR3 is 16 amino acids. CDR1 SGHRS and CDR2 YFSETQ come from the germline V gene.

Comment on this clonotype: An end of the junction does not agree with germline; a read error may underlie this. The CDR3 nucleotides are TGTGCCAGCAGTTTTCGGACGGGATCACCCCTCCACTTT. Amino acid sequence: CASSFRTGSPLHF. The chain joins TRBV10-3 to TRBJ1-6; no firm D call. This CDR3 comprises 13 residues. Germline values: CDR1 ENHRY, CDR2 SYGVKD.

This clonotype occurred many times. The chain has TRBV7-9 and TRBJ1-1; no definite D call. V was trimmed by 5 bases and J by 0 bases, leaving 4 bases between them. Germline CDR1 SEHNR, CDR2 FQNEAQ (reference sequence). CDR3 length: 12 residues. The CDR3 DNA follows: TGTGCCAGCAGCCCTATGAACACTGAAGCTTTCTTT. Translation: CASSPMNTEAFF.

This clonotype occurred a few times. The chain uses TRBV9 and TRBJ1-1; D is ambiguous. The CDR3 loop spans 15 amino acids. Germline-derived CDR1 and CDR2 are SGDLS and YYNGEE. The germline V and J ends were trimmed by 3 bases and 1 base, with 13 bases remaining between them. Written as DNA, the CDR3 is TGTGCCAGCAGCGGGGGTAGTCGTAAGAACACTGAAGCTTTCTTT. It translates to CASSGGSRKNTEAFF. Looking up the rest from reference TRBV9 and TRBJ1-1 gives the full variable domain: DSGVTQTPKHLITATGQRVTLRCSPRSGDLSVYWYQQSLDQGLQFLIQYYNGEERAKGNILERFSAQQFPDLHSELNLSSLELGDSALYFCASSGGSRKNTEAFFGQGTRLTVV.

The sample holds many counts of this clonotype. V gene TRBV5-1 combines with J gene TRBJ2-2, with TRBD1 matching 9 bases. The germline gives CDR1 SGHRS, CDR2 YFSETQ. V lost 5 bases to trimming and J lost 6 bases; unmatched junction nucleotides: 5. This CDR3 region has 14 residues. The CDR3 bases are TGCGCCAGCAGGCGGACAGGGGAGGCCGGGGAGCTGTTTTTT. Protein product: CASRRTGEAGELFF.

Only a few counts were recorded for this clonotype. The chain carries TRBV28 and TRBJ1-1; no firm D call. Per germline, CDR1 MDHEN and CDR2 SYDVKM. This CDR3 has 11 amino acids. Deletions cut 8 bases from V and 8 bases from J, with 12 bases between. The CDR3 reads CASVYGAEAFF. CDR3 sequence (DNA): TGTGCCAGCGTTTATGGCGCAGAAGCTTTCTTT.

Of note for this clonotype: Because it lacks the conserved phenylalanine or tryptophan at the end, this CDR3 is likely a read error. The DNA is omitted, as the CDR3 cannot be located on it reliably, and the CDR3 follows TCRdb's listing. The chain couples TRBV7-6 to TRBJ1-3; TRBD1, as called in the table, went unchecked against the DNA. Per the germline V gene, CDR1 is SGHVS and CDR2 is FNYEAQ. The CDR3 extends over 9 residues, inclusive of both ends. The chain's CDR3 is CASSLVHPD.

This clonotype showed up many times. The gene calls are TRBV7-2 and TRBJ2-7; tentatively, D is TRBD1 (6 bases). This CDR3 has 13 residues. The germline V gene encodes CDR1 SGHTA and CDR2 FQGNSA. The germline V and J ends were trimmed by 4 bases and 0 bases, with 7 bases remaining between them. CDR3 in DNA: TGTGCCAGCAGCTCAGGGGACTCCTACGAGCAGTACTTC. It translates to CASSSGDSYEQYF.